The entry that follows covers one T cell receptor (beta chain) sequence. Its target is unknown. The sample is drawn from a study of cytomegalovirus exposure and HLA in healthy donors. Study as a whole: A later analysis reported the roughly 130 validation repertoires used the same platform as the roughly 700 first-cohort repertoires.

TCRdb's table, derived via immunoSEQ multiplex PCR, lists solely in-frame clones and lacks some. Here the sample spans about 150,000 clones, 70% to 90% being singletons. The V segment lost 5 bases and the J segment 4 bases; nucleotides outside the gene matches: 7. Germline values: CDR1 LNHDA, CDR2 SQIVND (reference sequence). The CDR3 spans 15 residues. Study results and caveats: Cytomegalovirus association was listed for 164 TCR beta chains.

The gene calls are TRBV19 and TRBJ2-7; 11 bases match TRBD2. Source material: PBMCs. The receptor's source is a man aged 18 to 35 in good health and CMV-seronegative. Written as DNA, the CDR3 is TGTGCCAGTAGTGCCTGGACTAGCGGGTCGTACGAGCAGTACTTC. The encoded protein is CASSAWTSGSYEQYF.